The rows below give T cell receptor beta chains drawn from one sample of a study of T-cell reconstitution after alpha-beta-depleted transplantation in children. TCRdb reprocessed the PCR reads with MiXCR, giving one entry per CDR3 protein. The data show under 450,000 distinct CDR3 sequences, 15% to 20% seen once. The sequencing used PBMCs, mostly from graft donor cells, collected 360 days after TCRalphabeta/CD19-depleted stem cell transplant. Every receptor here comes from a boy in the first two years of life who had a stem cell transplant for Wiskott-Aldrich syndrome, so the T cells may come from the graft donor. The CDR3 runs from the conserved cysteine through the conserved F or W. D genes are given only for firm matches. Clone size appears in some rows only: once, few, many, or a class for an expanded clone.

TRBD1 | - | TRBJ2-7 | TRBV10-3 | TGTGCCATCAGTGACTCGGACAGGGAAGCAAACGAGCAGTACTTC | CAISDSDREANEQYF
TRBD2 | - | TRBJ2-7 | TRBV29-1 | TGCAGCGCAGCTGCCGGGACTAAGCCCTACGAGCAGTACTTC | CSAAAGTKPYEQYF
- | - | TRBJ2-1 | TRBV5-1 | TGCGCCAGCAGCTTTGCGGACAGGGAGGGGGATGAGCAGTTCTTC | CASSFADREGDEQFF
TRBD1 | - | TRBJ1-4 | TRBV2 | TGTGCCAGCAGGGGACAGGGGACCCTTCTAACTAATGAAAAACTGTTTTTT | CASRGQGTLLTNEKLFF
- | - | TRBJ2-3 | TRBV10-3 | TGTGCCATCAGGAAGTCAAGCACAGATACGCAGTATTTT | CAIRKSSTDTQYF
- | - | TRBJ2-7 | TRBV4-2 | TGTGCCAGCAGCCAAGCCCCGGTCCTACTTTACGAGCAGTACTTC | CASSQAPVLLYEQYF
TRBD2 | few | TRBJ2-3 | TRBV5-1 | TGCGCCAGCGCGCGGGGGGGCACAGATACGCAGTATTTT | CASARGGTDTQYF
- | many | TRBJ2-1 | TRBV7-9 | TGTGCCAGCAGCTTATTCGGCGGGCGCTACAATGAGCAGTTCTTC | CASSLFGGRYNEQFF
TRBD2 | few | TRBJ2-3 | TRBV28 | TGTGCCAGCAGATATCTAGCGGGAGTTGGGACAGATACGCAGTATTTT | CASRYLAGVGTDTQYF
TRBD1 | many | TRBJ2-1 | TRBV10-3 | TGTGCCATCAGTACCGGGACAGGGCGCTACAATGAGCAGTTCTTC | CAISTGTGRYNEQFF
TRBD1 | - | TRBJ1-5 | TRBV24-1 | TGTGCCACCACCCGGACAGGGTGGAGCAATCAGCCCCAGCATTTT | CATTRTGWSNQPQHF
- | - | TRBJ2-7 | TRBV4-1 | TGCGCCAGCAGCCAAGTGAGCAACAGGGAGGGTACCTACGAGCAGTACTTC | CASSQVSNREGTYEQYF
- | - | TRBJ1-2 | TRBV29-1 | TGCAGCGTTGCGGGGGTTCTGGGGAACTATGGCTACACCTTC | CSVAGVLGNYGYTF
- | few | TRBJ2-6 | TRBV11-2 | TGTGCCAGCAGCCCCCTGCCGCGAGCTGGGGCCAACGTCCTGACTTTC | CASSPLPRAGANVLTF
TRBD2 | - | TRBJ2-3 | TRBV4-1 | TGCGCCAGCAGCCAAGTCGGCGGGGGGTTTAGCACAGATACGCAGTATTTT | CASSQVGGGFSTDTQYF
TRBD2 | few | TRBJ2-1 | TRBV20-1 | TGCAGTGCTAGAGATCGGGGGGGGAGCTCCTACAATGAGCAGTTCTTC | CSARDRGGSSYNEQFF
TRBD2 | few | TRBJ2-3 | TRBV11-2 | TGTGCCAGCAGCTTAGTAGCTTGGAGCGGGGGGGGCCGGCTCACAGATACGCAGTATTTT | CASSLVAWSGGGRLTDTQYF
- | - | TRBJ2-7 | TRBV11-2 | TGTGCCAGCAGCTTAGGTGGTGCAGTACGGTACTTC | CASSLGGAVRYF
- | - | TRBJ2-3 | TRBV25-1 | TGTGCCAGCAGTGAATATGTCTCGGCAAATACGCAGTATTTT | CASSEYVSANTQYF
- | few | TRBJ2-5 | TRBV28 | TGTGCCATCAGTACCCAGGACTTCCAAGAGACCCAGTACTTC | CAISTQDFQETQYF
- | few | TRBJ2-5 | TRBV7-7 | TGTGCCAGCAGCTTAGCTTTCAAGATGGGGGAGACCCAGTACTTC | CASSLAFKMGETQYF
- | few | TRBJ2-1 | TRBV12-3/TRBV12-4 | TGTGCCAGCAGCCTGTGGAATGAAAATGAGCAGTTCTTC | CASSLWNENEQFF
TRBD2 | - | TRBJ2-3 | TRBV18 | TGTGCCAGCTCACCAAGGAGAACTAGCGGGAGGGCCCCAGATACGCAGTATTTT | CASSPRRTSGRAPDTQYF
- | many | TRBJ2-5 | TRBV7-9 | TGTGCCAGCAGCTTAGTTGGGGATCAAGAGACCCAGTACTTC | CASSLVGDQETQYF
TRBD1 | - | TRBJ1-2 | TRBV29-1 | TGCAGCGTTGCCCGGACAGGGGGGTATGGCTACACCTTC | CSVARTGGYGYTF
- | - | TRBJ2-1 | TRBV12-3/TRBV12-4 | TGTGCCAGCAGCATCCTCGAGGGCAATGAGCAGTTCTTC | CASSILEGNEQFF
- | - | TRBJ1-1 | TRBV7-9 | TGTGCCAGCAGCTCATACCGGGCCCTGAACACTGAAGCTTTCTTT | CASSSYRALNTEAFF
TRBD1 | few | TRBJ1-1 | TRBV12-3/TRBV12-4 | TGTGCCAGCAGTTTTAGACAGGGAGGCACTGAAGCTTTCTTT | CASSFRQGGTEAFF
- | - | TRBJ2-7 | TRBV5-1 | TGCGCCAGCAGCCGTTACTACGAGCAGTACTTC | CASSRYYEQYF
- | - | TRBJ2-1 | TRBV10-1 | TGCGCCAGCTCCTCGATCCTAGGAGGGAATGAGCAGTTCTTC | CASSSILGGNEQFF
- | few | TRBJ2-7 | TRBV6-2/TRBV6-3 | TGTGCCAGCAGTTACGGTGGGGCCCGCTACGAGCAGTACTTC | CASSYGGARYEQYF
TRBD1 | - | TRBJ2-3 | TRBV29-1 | TGCAGCGTTTACAGGGGGCGGGATACGCAGTATTTT | CSVYRGRDTQYF
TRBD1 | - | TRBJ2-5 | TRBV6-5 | TGTGCCAGCAGTTACTCCGGACAGGGGAAACAAGAGACCCAGTACTTC | CASSYSGQGKQETQYF
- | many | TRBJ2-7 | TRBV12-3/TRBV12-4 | TGTGCCAGCTCATCACAGGTTCAATACGAGCAGTACTTC | CASSSQVQYEQYF
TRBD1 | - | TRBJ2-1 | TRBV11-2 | TGTGCCAGCAGCTTAGGTGGGACAGGAAAATTGACTAAATACAATGAGCAGTTCTTC | CASSLGGTGKLTKYNEQFF
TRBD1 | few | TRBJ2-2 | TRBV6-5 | TGTGCCAGCAGTTACTCATTCGGGACAGTCACCGGGGAGCTGTTTTTT | CASSYSFGTVTGELFF
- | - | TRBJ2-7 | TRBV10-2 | TGCGCCAGCAGTCGCCCGACCTCCCGCGAGCAGTACTTC | CASSRPTSREQYF
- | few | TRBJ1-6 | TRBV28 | TGTGCCAGCAGTTTATGGGGGCGGGCTTCGTCCCTCCACTTT | CASSLWGRASSLHF
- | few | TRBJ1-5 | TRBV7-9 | TGTGCCAGCAGCAGGGACCCCGGGCAGCCCCAGCATTTT | CASSRDPGQPQHF
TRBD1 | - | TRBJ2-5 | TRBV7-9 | TGTGCCAGCAGCTTACCGACAGGGCGCCAAGAGACCCAGTACTTC | CASSLPTGRQETQYF
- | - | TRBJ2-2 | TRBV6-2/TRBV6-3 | TGCGCCAGCAGCCAGGGCCGGGAGCTGTTTTTT | CASSQGRELFF
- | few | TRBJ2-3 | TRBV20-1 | TGCAGTGCTAGAGGAGGGACAGGGAACTACTTAGCGGGAACAAGGGACACAGATACGCAGTATTTT | CSARGGTGNYLAGTRDTDTQYF
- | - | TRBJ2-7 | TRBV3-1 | TGTGCCAGCAGTGCCGGGCCAAAAGCCTACGAGCAGTACTTC | CASSAGPKAYEQYF
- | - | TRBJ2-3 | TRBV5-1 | TGCGCCAGCAGCTTGCTGACAGCGGAGGGCACAGATACGCAGTATTTT | CASSLLTAEGTDTQYF
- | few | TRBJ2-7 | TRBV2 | TGTGCCAGCAGTGTCCAACTTTACGAGCAGTACTTC | CASSVQLYEQYF
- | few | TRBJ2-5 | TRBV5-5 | TGTGCCAGCACCACACAGACTCTCAATATAGAGACCCAGTACTTC | CASTTQTLNIETQYF
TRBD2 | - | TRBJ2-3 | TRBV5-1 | TGCGCCAGCAGCTATAGCGGGGCCAGCACAGATACGCAGTATTTT | CASSYSGASTDTQYF
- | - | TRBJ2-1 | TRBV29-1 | TGCAGCGTTGTGGGCGTGAATGAGCAGTTCTTC | CSVVGVNEQFF
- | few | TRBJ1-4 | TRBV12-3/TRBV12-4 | TGTGCCAGCAGTTCAGACCGGGTTTTAGGCGAAAAACTGTTTTTT | CASSSDRVLGEKLFF
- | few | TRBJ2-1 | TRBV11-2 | TGTGCCAGCAGCTTAAGGGCCCTCCTAGTTAATGAGCAGTTCTTC | CASSLRALLVNEQFF
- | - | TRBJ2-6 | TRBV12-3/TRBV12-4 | TGTGCCAGCAGTGCTTCCCCATCTGGGGCCAACGTCCTGACTTTC | CASSASPSGANVLTF
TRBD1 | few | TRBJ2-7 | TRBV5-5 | TGTGCCAGCAGCTCGCCTTTAAACCGGGACAGGGGGCAGTACGAGCAGTACTTC | CASSSPLNRDRGQYEQYF